A selection of T cell receptor beta chains follows, all from one sample in a study of vaccination and CD4 T cells after COVID-19. MiXCR, run by TCRdb on the PCR reads, gives a single entry per CDR3 protein. Seen here are approximately 19,000 distinct CDR3 sequences, 70% to 80% observed once, and the top ten hold around 6%. These TCRs are of unknown antigen specificity. Input material: CD4+ T cells from blood, cultured in vitro. Source of these receptors: a human donor who had recovered from COVID-19. Both conserved end residues are part of each CDR3. The order of the fields is V gene, J gene, clone size, D gene, CDR3 protein, CDR3 DNA. A D gene is named only where the DNA matches it firmly. Rows give clone size only sometimes, using once, few, many, or a class for an expanded clone.

>TRBV24-1|TRBJ1-2|-|-
CATSDPRRYYGYTF
TGTGCCACCAGTGACCCTAGACGATACTATGGCTACACCTTC
>TRBV19|TRBJ1-6|-|TRBD1
CASTARTGNWNSPLHF
TGTGCCAGTACCGCCCGGACAGGGAATTGGAATTCACCCCTCCACTTT
>TRBV20-1|TRBJ2-7|-|TRBD2
CSAREGAGNYEQYF
TGCAGTGCTCGGGAGGGAGCGGGAAACTACGAGCAGTACTTC
>TRBV6-1|TRBJ1-2|-|-
CASSRQQNYGYTF
TGTGCCAGCAGCCGACAACAGAACTATGGCTACACCTTC
>TRBV21-1|TRBJ2-7|-|-
CASSNLSLVFHEQYF
TGTGCCAGCAGCAATCTCTCCCTTGTATTCCACGAGCAGTACTTC
>TRBV7-2|TRBJ1-5|-|-
CASSPTSGTGHQPQHF
TGTGCCAGCAGCCCCACTTCGGGTACAGGGCATCAGCCCCAGCATTTT
>TRBV27|TRBJ1-1|-|-
CASSITGSTEAFF
TGTGCCAGCAGCATAACAGGGAGCACTGAAGCTTTCTTT
>TRBV24-1|TRBJ1-1|few|-
CATSGGDGNTEAFF
TGTGCCACCAGTGGGGGGGACGGGAACACTGAAGCTTTCTTT
>TRBV20-1|TRBJ2-5|few|-
CSASRLETQYF
TGCAGTGCTAGTCGGCTGGAGACCCAGTACTTC
>TRBV20-1|TRBJ1-6|-|TRBD1
CSARVGTAYNSPLHF
TGCAGTGCTAGAGTAGGGACAGCATATAATTCACCCCTCCACTTT
>TRBV7-9|TRBJ2-3|-|TRBD1
CASSFGTGRDTQYF
TGTGCCAGCAGCTTCGGGACAGGTCGAGATACGCAGTATTTT
>TRBV11-2|TRBJ2-1|-|-
CASSLASLGVAEQFF
TGTGCCAGCAGCTTAGCGAGTTTGGGCGTAGCTGAGCAGTTCTTC
>TRBV5-4|TRBJ1-5|-|TRBD1
CASSPSTGGDQPQHF
TGTGCCAGCAGCCCCTCCACAGGGGGAGATCAGCCCCAGCATTTT
>TRBV30|TRBJ1-3|-|-
CANTGNSGNTIYF
TGTGCCAATACGGGGAACTCTGGAAACACCATATATTTT
>TRBV4-3|TRBJ1-3|-|TRBD1
CASRTTGSGNTIYF
TGCGCCAGCAGAACGACAGGGTCCGGAAACACCATATATTTT
>TRBV7-2|TRBJ2-5|-|-
CASSPRQAQYF
TGTGCCAGCAGCCCCAGACAGGCCCAGTACTTC
>TRBV7-9|TRBJ1-2|-|-
CASSLARGYTF
TGTGCCAGCAGCTTAGCCCGGGGCTACACCTTC
>TRBV6-5|TRBJ2-2|-|-
CASSYSDSFITGELFF
TGTGCCAGCAGTTACTCGGACTCCTTCATCACCGGGGAGCTGTTTTTT
>TRBV6-1|TRBJ2-7|-|-
CASSLGTAYYEQYF
TGTGCCAGCAGCCTTGGGACGGCGTACTACGAGCAGTACTTC
>TRBV24-1|TRBJ2-1|-|TRBD1
CATQGVSSYNEQFF
TGTGCCACCCAGGGGGTCAGCTCCTACAATGAGCAGTTCTTC
>TRBV12-3/TRBV12-4|TRBJ1-2|once|TRBD1
CASSARQGSVSGYTF
TGTGCCAGCAGTGCCCGACAGGGGTCGGTGAGTGGCTACACCTTC
>TRBV20-1|TRBJ1-5|-|-
CSARGGLDGNQPQHF
TGCAGTGCTAGGGGGGGGCTGGACGGCAATCAGCCCCAGCATTTT
>TRBV5-1|TRBJ1-1|-|-
CASSLGGNTEAFF
TGCGCCAGCAGCTTGGGGGGGAACACTGAAGCTTTCTTT
>TRBV7-2|TRBJ2-7|once|-
CASSRDGLEQYF
TGTGCCAGCAGCCGGGACGGGCTCGAGCAGTACTTC
>TRBV2|TRBJ1-5|large|-
CASEAYMANQPQHF
TGTGCCAGCGAAGCGTATATGGCAAATCAGCCCCAGCATTTT
>TRBV2|TRBJ1-2|-|-
CASSADRQRPYGYTF
TGTGCCAGCAGTGCCGATCGACAGCGGCCTTATGGCTACACCTTC
>TRBV19|TRBJ1-1|-|-
CASSRGWNTEAFF
TGTGCCAGTAGTAGGGGCTGGAACACTGAAGCTTTCTTT
>TRBV6-2/TRBV6-3|TRBJ1-5|few|-
CASSYSKGTGNQPQHF
TGTGCCAGCAGTTACTCGAAGGGGACGGGCAATCAGCCCCAGCATTTT
>TRBV10-3|TRBJ1-2|-|-
CAISGGIYGYTF
TGTGCCATCAGTGGGGGGATCTATGGCTACACCTTC
>TRBV24-1|TRBJ2-5|once|-
CATSPNPGSRETQYF
TGTGCCACCAGTCCTAATCCCGGCAGCCGAGAGACCCAGTACTTC
>TRBV27|TRBJ1-1|-|-
CASSLYGQGLNTEAFF
TGTGCCAGCAGTTTATACGGCCAGGGATTGAACACTGAAGCTTTCTTT
>TRBV20-1|TRBJ1-3|few|-
CSARAQGVSGNTIYF
TGCAGTGCTAGAGCCCAGGGAGTATCCGGAAACACCATATATTTT
>TRBV10-3|TRBJ1-5|few|-
CAISGGQNQPQHF
TGTGCCATCAGTGGAGGCCAGAATCAGCCCCAGCATTTT
>TRBV27|TRBJ2-2|few|TRBD2
CASNHGLAGGPSGELFF
TGTGCCAGCAACCACGGACTAGCGGGAGGGCCGTCCGGGGAGCTGTTTTTT
>TRBV20-1|TRBJ2-1|-|-
CSASWRVGGNEQFF
TGCAGTGCTAGCTGGAGGGTGGGAGGCAATGAGCAGTTCTTC
>TRBV24-1|TRBJ2-5|-|TRBD2
CATSDPLGLAGETQYF
TGTGCCACCAGTGACCCTTTAGGACTAGCGGGAGAGACCCAGTACTTC
>TRBV15|TRBJ1-5|few|TRBD1
CATSAVTGVNQPQHF
TGTGCCACCAGCGCGGTCACAGGGGTCAATCAGCCCCAGCATTTT
>TRBV18|TRBJ2-3|few|TRBD2
CASSPRAGGPSDTQYF
TGTGCCAGCTCACCACGCGCGGGAGGGCCGTCAGATACGCAGTATTTT
>TRBV24-1|TRBJ1-2|-|TRBD1
CATSDPQGAGYGYTF
TGTGCCACCAGTGATCCGCAGGGGGCTGGCTATGGCTACACCTTC
>TRBV20-1|TRBJ1-5|-|-
CSARDARGNQPQHF
TGCAGTGCTAGAGATGCCAGGGGCAATCAGCCCCAGCATTTT
>TRBV24-1|TRBJ2-5|-|-
CATSARSAGTQYF
TGTGCCACCAGTGCCAGGTCTGCCGGGACCCAGTACTTC
>TRBV6-5|TRBJ2-7|-|TRBD2
CASSYSAGGGYEQYF
TGTGCCAGCAGTTACTCGGCGGGAGGCGGGTACGAGCAGTACTTC
>TRBV27|TRBJ1-6|few|-
CASTQGGHTNSPLHF
TGTGCCAGCACCCAAGGGGGACATACCAATTCACCCCTCCACTTT
>TRBV10-3|TRBJ2-3|-|-
CAISEYPGIKDTQYF
TGTGCCATCAGTGAGTATCCGGGGATAAAAGATACGCAGTATTTT
>TRBV19|TRBJ1-2|-|-
CASSPRPLYGYTF
TGTGCCAGTAGCCCGAGACCCCTCTATGGCTACACCTTT
>TRBV7-2|TRBJ2-7|-|-
CASSLGAGYEQYF
TGTGCCAGCAGCTTAGGCGCGGGCTACGAGCAGTACTTC
>TRBV12-3/TRBV12-4|TRBJ1-6|-|-
CASNRRGSSYLHF
TGTGCCAGCAATAGAAGGGGTTCGAGTTACCTCCACTTT
>TRBV7-3|TRBJ2-1|-|-
CASSGVSNEQFF
TGTGCCAGCAGCGGGGTTTCCAATGAGCAGTTCTTC
>TRBV6-1|TRBJ2-5|-|-
CASSPRGSQETQYF
TGTGCCAGCAGTCCCCGAGGGTCACAAGAGACCCAGTACTTC
>TRBV20-1|TRBJ1-2|few|-
CSANRFNYGYTF
TGCAGTGCTAACAGGTTCAACTATGGCTACACCTTC
>TRBV27|TRBJ2-2|few|-
CASSRQKAGELFF
TGTGCCAGCAGCCGACAGAAGGCCGGGGAGCTGTTTTTT
>TRBV21-1|TRBJ2-7|-|-
CASAGGVYEQYF
TGTGCCAGCGCGGGAGGGGTCTACGAGCAGTACTTC
>TRBV7-2|TRBJ2-7|once|-
CASSLPSVDEQYF
TGTGCCAGCAGCCTCCCCTCCGTCGACGAGCAGTACTTC
>TRBV11-2|TRBJ2-3|-|-
CASSLEGGGITDTQYF
TGTGCCAGCAGCTTAGAAGGGGGAGGGATAACAGATACGCAGTATTTT
>TRBV19|TRBJ1-1|few|TRBD1
CASSFLGTGTLGTEAFF
TGTGCCAGTAGTTTCCTGGGGACAGGGACTCTGGGAACTGAAGCTTTCTTT
>TRBV7-9|TRBJ1-1|-|-
CASSLAAGSEAFF
TGTGCCAGCAGCTTAGCAGCAGGGTCTGAAGCTTTCTTT
>TRBV4-1|TRBJ1-2|-|-
CASSQTRAGEYGYTF
TGCGCCAGCAGCCAAACTCGGGCGGGGGAGTATGGCTACACCTTC
>TRBV24-1|TRBJ2-3|-|-
CATSDPGVVPDTQYF
TGTGCCACCAGTGATCCCGGGGTAGTCCCAGATACGCAGTATTTT
>TRBV5-1|TRBJ1-2|few|TRBD1
CASSPTGQGAYGYTF
TGCGCCAGCAGCCCGACGGGACAGGGGGCCTATGGCTACACCTTC
>TRBV6-5|TRBJ1-2|-|-
CASSYEQGGGYTF
TGTGCCAGCAGTTACGAACAGGGTGGAGGCTACACCTTC